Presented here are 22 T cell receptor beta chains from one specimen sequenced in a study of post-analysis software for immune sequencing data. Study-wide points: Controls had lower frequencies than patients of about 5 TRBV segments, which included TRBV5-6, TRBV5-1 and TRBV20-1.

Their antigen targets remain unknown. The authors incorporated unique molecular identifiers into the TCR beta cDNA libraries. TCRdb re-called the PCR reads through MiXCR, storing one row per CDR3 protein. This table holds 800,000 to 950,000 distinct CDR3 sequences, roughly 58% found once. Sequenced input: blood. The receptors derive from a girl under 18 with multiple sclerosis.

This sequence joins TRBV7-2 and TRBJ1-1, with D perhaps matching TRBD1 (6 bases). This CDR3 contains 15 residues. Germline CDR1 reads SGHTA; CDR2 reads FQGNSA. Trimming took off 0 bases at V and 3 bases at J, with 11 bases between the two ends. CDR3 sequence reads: CASSLAAGAHTEAFF. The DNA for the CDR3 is TGTGCCAGCAGCTTAGCGGCGGGGGCCCACACTGAAGCTTTCTTT.

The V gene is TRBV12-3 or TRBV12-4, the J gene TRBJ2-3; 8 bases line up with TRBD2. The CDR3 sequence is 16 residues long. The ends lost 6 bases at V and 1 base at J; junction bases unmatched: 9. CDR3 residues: CASRPPGRARTDTQYF. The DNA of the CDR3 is TGTGCCAGCAGGCCCCCCGGGAGGGCCCGCACAGATACGCAGTATTTT.

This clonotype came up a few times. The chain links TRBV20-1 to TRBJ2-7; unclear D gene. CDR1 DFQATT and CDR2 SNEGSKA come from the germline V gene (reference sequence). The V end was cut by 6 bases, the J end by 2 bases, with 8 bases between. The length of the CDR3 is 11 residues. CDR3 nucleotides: TGCAGTGCCGTTCTCACCTACGAGCAGTACTTC. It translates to CSAVLTYEQYF.

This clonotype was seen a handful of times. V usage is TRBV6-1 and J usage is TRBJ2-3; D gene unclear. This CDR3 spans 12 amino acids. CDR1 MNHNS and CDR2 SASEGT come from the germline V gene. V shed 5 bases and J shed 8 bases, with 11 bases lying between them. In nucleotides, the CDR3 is TGTGCCAGCAGTCTGGAGTCCGGTACGCAGTATTTT. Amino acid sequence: CASSLESGTQYF.

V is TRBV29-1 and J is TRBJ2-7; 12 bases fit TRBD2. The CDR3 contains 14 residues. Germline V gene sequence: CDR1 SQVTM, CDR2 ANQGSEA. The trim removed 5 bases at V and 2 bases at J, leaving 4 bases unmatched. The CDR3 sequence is CSVQTSGGTYEQYF. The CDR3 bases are TGCAGCGTTCAGACTAGCGGGGGAACCTACGAGCAGTACTTC.

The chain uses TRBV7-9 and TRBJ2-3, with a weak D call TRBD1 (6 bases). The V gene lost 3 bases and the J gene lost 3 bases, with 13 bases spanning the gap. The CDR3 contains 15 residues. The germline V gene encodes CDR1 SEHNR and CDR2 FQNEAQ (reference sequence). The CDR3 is CASSLGRGRTDTQYF. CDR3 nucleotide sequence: TGTGCCAGCAGCTTGGGCAGGGGAAGGACAGATACGCAGTATTTT. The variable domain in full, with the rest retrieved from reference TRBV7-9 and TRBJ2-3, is DTGVSQNPRHKITKRGQNVTFRCDPISEHNRLYWYRQTLGQGPEFLTYFQNEAQLEKSRLLSDRFSAERPKGSFSTLEIQRTEQGDSAMYLCASSLGRGRTDTQYFGPGTRLTVL.

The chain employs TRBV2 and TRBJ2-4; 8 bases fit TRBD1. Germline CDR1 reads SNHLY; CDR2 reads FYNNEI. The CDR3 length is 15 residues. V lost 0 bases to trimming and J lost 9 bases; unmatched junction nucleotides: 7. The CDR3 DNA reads TGTGCCAGCAGTGAAGCACGGACAGGGTCTAGCATTCAGTACTTC. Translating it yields CASSEARTGSSIQYF.

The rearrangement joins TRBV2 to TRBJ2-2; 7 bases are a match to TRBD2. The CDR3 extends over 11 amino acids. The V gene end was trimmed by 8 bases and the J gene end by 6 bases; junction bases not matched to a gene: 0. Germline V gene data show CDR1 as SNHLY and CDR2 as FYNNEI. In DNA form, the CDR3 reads TGTGCCAGCGGACTAGCCGGGGAGCTGTTTTTT. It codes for CASGLAGELFF.

CDR3 loop: CASSPDGTGGYTF. CDR3 in DNA: TGCGCCAGCAGCCCAGACGGGACAGGGGGCTACACCTTC. The chain carries TRBV5-1 and TRBJ1-2; TRBD1 agrees at 9 bases. This CDR3 region has 13 residues. J lost 8 bases, V lost 4 bases, and 6 bases had no gene match. Germline V lookup: CDR1 SGHRS, CDR2 YFSETQ.

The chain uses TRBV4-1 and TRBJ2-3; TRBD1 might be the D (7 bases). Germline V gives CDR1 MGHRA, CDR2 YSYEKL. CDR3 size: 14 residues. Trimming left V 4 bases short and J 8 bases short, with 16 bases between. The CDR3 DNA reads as TGCGCCAGCAGCCTAGGACAGGAGGGGCGTACGCAGTATTTT. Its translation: CASSLGQEGRTQYF.

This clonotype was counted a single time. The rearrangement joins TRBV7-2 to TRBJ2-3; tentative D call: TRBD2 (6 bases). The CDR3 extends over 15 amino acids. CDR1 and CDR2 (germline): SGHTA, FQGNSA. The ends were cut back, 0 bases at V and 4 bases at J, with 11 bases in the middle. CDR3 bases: TGTGCCAGCAGCTTAGCGGGGGGAATCCCAGATACGCAGTATTTT. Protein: CASSLAGGIPDTQYF. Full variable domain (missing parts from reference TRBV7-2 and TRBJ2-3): GAGVSQSPSNKVTEKGKDVELRCDPISGHTALYWYRQSLGQGLEFLIYFQGNSAPDKSGLPSDRFSAERTGGSVSTLTIQRTQQEDSAVYLCASSLAGGIPDTQYFGPGTRLTVL.

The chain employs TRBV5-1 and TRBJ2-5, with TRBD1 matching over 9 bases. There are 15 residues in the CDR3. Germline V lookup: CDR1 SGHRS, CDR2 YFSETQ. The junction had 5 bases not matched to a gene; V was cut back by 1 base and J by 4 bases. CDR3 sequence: CASSLTGGFLETQYF. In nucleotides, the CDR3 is TGCGCCAGCAGCTTGACAGGGGGCTTTTTAGAGACCCAGTACTTC. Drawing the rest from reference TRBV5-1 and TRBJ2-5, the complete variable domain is KAGVTQTPRYLIKTRGQQVTLSCSPISGHRSVSWYQQTPGQGLQFLFEYFSETQRNKGNFPGRFSGRQFSNSRSEMNVSTLELGDSALYLCASSLTGGFLETQYFGPGTRLLVL.

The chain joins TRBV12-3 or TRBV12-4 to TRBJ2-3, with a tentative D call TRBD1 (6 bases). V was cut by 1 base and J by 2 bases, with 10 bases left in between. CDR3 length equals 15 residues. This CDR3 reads CASSLGTVLTDTQYF. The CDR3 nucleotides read TGTGCCAGCAGTTTAGGGACAGTTCTCACAGATACGCAGTATTTT.

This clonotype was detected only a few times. In DNA form, the CDR3 reads TGTGCCATCGGGGGACAGGGAGCCGTCCACGAGCAGTACTTC. This translates into CAIGGQGAVHEQYF. This chain connects TRBV10-3 to TRBJ2-7; 9 bases are shared with TRBD1. V was pared by 8 bases and J by 5 bases, with 10 bases of the junction left unmatched. The CDR3 extends over 14 amino acids. Germline values: CDR1 ENHRY, CDR2 SYGVKD.

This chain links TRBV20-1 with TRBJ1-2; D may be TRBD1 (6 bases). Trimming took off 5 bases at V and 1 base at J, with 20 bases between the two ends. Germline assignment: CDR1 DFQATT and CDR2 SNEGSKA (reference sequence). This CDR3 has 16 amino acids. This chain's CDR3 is CSAPNAGAGVNYGYTF. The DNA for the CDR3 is TGCAGTGCTCCTAATGCGGGGGCCGGGGTTAACTATGGCTACACCTTC.

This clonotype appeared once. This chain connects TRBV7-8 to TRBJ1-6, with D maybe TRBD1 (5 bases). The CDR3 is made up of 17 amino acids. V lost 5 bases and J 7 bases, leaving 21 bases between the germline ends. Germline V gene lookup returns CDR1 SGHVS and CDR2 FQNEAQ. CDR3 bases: TGTGCCAGCAGCCTACCCTTTCGGCAGGGCGGGAATTCACCCCTCCACTTT. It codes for CASSLPFRQGGNSPLHF.

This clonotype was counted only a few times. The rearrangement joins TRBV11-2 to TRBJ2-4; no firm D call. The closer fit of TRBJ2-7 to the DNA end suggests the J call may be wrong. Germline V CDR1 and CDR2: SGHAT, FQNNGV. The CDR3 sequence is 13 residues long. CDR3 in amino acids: CASSSLRRYEQYF. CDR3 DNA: TGTGCCAGCAGCTCTCTCCGACGCTACGAGCAGTACTTC.

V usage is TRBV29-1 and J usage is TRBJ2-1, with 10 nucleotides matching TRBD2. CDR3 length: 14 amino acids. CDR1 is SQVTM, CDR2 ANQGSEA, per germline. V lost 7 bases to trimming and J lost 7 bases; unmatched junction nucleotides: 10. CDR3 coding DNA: TGCAGCGACCTAGCGGGAGAGGTGATGAATGAGCAGTTCTTC. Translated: CSDLAGEVMNEQFF.

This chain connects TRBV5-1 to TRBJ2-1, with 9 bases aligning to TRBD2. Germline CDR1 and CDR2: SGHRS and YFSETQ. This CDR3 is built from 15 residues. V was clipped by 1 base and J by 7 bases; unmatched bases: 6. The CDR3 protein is CASSLWSSGINEQFF. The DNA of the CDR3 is TGCGCCAGCAGCTTGTGGTCTAGCGGGATTAATGAGCAGTTCTTC. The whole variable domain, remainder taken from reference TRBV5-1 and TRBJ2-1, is KAGVTQTPRYLIKTRGQQVTLSCSPISGHRSVSWYQQTPGQGLQFLFEYFSETQRNKGNFPGRFSGRQFSNSRSEMNVSTLELGDSALYLCASSLWSSGINEQFFGPGTRLTVL.

The chain's CDR3 is CASSVAGGSSSADTQYF. Written as DNA, the CDR3 is TGTGCCAGCAGCGTAGCGGGGGGGTCTTCTAGCGCAGATACGCAGTATTTT. V and J are TRBV9 and TRBJ2-3; 8 bases align to TRBD2. The germline V gene has CDR1 SGDLS and CDR2 YYNGEE. The CDR3 consists of 17 residues. The ends lost 0 bases at V and 4 bases at J; junction bases unmatched: 10. Full variable domain (remainder filled in from reference TRBV9 and TRBJ2-3): DSGVTQTPKHLITATGQRVTLRCSPRSGDLSVYWYQQSLDQGLQFLIQYYNGEERAKGNILERFSAQQFPDLHSELNLSSLELGDSALYFCASSVAGGSSSADTQYFGPGTRLTVL.

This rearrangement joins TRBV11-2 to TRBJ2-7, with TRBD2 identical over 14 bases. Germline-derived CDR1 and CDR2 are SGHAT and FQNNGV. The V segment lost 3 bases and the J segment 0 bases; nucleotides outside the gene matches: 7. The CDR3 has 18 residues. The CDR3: CASSLPPGLAGVSYEQYF. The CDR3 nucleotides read TGTGCCAGCAGCTTGCCCCCGGGACTAGCGGGGGTCTCCTACGAGCAGTACTTC.

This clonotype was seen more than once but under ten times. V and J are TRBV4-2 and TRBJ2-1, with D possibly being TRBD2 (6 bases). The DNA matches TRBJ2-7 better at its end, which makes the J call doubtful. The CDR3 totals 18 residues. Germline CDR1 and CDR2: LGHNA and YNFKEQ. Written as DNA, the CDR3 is TGTGCCAGCAGCCAAGAATGGGCAGTAGCGGACCTCTACAATGAGCAGTACTTC. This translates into CASSQEWAVADLYNEQYF.